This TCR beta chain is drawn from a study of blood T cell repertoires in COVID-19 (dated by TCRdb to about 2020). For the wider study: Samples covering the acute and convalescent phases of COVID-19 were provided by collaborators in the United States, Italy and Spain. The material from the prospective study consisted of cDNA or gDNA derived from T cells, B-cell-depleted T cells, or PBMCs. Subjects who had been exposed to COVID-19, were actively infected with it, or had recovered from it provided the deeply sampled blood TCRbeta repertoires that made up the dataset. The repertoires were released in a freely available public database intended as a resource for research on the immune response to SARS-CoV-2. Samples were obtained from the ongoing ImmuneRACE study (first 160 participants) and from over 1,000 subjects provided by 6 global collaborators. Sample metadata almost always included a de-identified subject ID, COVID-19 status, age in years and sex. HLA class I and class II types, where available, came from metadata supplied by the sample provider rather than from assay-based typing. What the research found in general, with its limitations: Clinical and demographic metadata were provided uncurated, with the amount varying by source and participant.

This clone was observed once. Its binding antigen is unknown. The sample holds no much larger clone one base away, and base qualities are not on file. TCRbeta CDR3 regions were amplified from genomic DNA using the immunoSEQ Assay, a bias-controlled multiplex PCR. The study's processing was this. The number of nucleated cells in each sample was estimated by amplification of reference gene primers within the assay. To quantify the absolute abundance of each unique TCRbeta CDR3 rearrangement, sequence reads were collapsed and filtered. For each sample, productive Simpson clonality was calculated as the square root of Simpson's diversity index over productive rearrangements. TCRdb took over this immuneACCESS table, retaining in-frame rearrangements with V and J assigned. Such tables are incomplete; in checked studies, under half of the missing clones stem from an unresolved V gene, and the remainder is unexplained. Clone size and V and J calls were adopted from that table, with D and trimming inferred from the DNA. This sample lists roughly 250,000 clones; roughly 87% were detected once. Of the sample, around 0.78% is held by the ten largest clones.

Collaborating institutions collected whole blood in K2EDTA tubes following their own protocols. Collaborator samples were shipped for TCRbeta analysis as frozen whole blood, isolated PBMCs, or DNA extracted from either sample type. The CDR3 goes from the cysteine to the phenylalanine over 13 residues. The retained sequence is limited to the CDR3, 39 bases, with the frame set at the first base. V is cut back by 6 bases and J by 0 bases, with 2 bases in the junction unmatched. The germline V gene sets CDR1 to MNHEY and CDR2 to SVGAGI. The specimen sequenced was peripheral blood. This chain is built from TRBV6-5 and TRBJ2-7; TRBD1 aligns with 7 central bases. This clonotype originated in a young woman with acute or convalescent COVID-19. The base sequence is TGTGCCAGCAGACAGGGGAGCTCCTACGAGCAGTACTTC. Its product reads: CASRQGSSYEQYF.